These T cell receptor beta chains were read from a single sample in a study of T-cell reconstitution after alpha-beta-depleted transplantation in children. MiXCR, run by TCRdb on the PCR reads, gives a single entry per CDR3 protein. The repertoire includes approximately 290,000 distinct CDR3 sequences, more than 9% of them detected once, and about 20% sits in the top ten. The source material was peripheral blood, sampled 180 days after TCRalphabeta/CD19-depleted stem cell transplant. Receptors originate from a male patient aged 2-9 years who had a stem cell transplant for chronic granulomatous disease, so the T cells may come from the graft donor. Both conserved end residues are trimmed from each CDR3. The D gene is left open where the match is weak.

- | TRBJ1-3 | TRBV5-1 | ASSLNQISGNTIY
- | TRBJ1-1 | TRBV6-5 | ASSYSRRSGATEAF
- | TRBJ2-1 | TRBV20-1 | SASGSNEQF
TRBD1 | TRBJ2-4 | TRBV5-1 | ASSRGDRGLNIQY
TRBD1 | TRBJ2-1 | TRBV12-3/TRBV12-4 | ASSFRGTGGNEQF
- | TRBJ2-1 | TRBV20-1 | SAHGYNEQF
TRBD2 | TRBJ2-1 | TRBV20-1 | SATSGTTFYNEQF
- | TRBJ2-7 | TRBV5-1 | ASSRDGTYEQY
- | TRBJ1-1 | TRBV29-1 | SVGGTTGTEAF
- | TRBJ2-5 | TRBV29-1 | SVRGVGRETQY
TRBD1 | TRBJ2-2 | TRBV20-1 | SARDPGTGITGELF
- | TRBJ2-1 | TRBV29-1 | SVTSGSVSYNEQF
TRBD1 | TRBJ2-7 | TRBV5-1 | ASSGRDRESDHEQY
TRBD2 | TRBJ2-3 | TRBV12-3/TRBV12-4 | ASTHSGRGADTQY
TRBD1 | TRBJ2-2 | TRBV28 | ASSFRQGASAGELF
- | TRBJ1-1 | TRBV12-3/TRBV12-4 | ASSTLEGTEAF
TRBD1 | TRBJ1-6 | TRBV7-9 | ASSLALGQGNSPLH
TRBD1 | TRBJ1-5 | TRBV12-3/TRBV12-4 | ASSLGQGAHKRQPQH
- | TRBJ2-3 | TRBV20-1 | SAPDSEGKADTQY
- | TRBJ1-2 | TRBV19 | ASSFGRGAYGYT
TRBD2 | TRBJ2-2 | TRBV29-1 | SVVETSGANTGELF
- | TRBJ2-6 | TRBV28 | AGRSSGANVLT
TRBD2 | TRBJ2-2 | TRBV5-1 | ASSPGLAGNTGELF
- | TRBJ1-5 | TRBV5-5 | ASSLAELKVQPQH
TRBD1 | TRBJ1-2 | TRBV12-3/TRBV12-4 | ASIGPFEGGFGYT
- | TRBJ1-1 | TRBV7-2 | ASSLGPLEAF
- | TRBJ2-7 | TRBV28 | ASSFHSPGFGEQY
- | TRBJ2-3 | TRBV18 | ASSPLFRDSGFTDTQY
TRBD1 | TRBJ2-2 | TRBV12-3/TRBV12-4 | ASSRSPGTGEWTGELF
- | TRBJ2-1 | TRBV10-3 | AISADSYNEQF
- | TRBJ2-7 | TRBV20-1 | SASQESYEQY
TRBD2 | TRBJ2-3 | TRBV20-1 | SASDHGRTSAPDTQY
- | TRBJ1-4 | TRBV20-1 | SASKIEKLF
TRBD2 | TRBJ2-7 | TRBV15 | ATSELLAGKTYEQY
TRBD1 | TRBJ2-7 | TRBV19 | ASSSPGQGNEQY
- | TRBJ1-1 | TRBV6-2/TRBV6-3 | ASRTLDRLNTEAF
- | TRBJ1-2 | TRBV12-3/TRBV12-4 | ASSLRVRNYGYT
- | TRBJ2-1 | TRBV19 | ASSMSGKSEQF
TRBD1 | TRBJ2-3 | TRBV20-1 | SAWRTGRTDTQY
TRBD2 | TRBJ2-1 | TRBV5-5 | ASSLGGLGGIDPF
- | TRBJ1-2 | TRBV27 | ASSFYRDYGYT
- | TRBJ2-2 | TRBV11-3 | ASSAGIGELF
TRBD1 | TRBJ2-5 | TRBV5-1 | ASGPGQQETQY
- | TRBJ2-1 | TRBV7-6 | ASSLVASYSGNEQF
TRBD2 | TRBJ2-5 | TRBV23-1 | ASSQSREEETQY
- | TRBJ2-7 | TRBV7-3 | ASSSGEGAYEQY
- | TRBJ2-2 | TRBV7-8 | ASSLATTNTGELF
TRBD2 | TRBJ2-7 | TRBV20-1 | SATSGRPPYEQY
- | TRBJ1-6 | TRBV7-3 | ASSTNGRYNSPLH
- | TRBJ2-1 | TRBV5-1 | ASSFERFYNEQF
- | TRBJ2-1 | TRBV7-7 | ASSHRSLKDPRSYNEQF
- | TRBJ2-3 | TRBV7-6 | ASSLGPSGTDTQY
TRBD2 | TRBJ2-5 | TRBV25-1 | ASSEKPGLAGGPQETQY